These 27 T cell receptor beta chains were all obtained from the same sample, sequenced in a study of blood T cell repertoires in COVID-19. TCRdb's table, derived via immunoSEQ multiplex PCR, lists solely in-frame clones and lacks some. This sample has some 220,000 clones; around 83% occur once, and the top ten carry approximately 5.6%. Sequenced material: peripheral blood. The receptors come from a woman in her 70s with COVID-19, enrolled during active disease.

This chain links TRBV2 with TRBJ1-4; possible D gene TRBD1, 5 bases. Per germline, CDR1 SNHLY and CDR2 FYNNEI. This CDR3 contains 15 residues. The ends were cut back, 4 bases at V and 13 bases at J, with 22 bases in the middle. CDR3 protein: CASSVGGGFTGGLFF. Here the CDR3 DNA reads TGTGCCAGCAGTGTCGGCGGCGGGTTCACCGGGGGACTGTTTTTT.

This chain joins TRBV7-2 and TRBJ1-2, with no clear D. The CDR3 is made up of 14 amino acids. V lost 3 bases and J lost 8, with 16 bases in between. The V gene's germline CDR1 is SGHTA and CDR2 FQGNSA. The DNA of the CDR3 is TGTGCCAGCAGCTTCGTCTCTTTAACTGCGGGCTACACCTTC. This codes for CASSFVSLTAGYTF.

As for this clone: Other DNA sequences of this sample code for an identical CDR3. J is TRBJ1-1 and V is TRBV9, with 7 bases aligning to TRBD1. This CDR3 has 15 amino acids. J gave up 0 bases and V 0 bases, and 2 bases lay outside the gene matches. Germline V CDR1 and CDR2: SGDLS, YYNGEE. CDR3 amino acids: CASSVVGQVNTEAFF. The CDR3 nucleotides read TGTGCCAGCAGCGTAGTTGGACAGGTGAACACTGAAGCTTTCTTT.

The J gene is TRBJ1-4, the V gene TRBV2, with 7 bases lining up with TRBD1. This CDR3 contains 13 residues. CDR1 and CDR2 from the germline V gene are SNHLY and FYNNEI. The V gene end was trimmed by 6 bases and the J gene end by 8 bases; junction bases not matched to a gene: 6. The CDR3 loop is CASRQGWREKLFF. CDR3 coding DNA: TGTGCCAGCAGACAGGGGTGGAGGGAAAAACTGTTTTTT.

The chain recombines TRBV6-5 with TRBJ1-3, with D tentatively TRBD1 (5 bases). The germline gives CDR1 MNHEY, CDR2 SVGAGI. CDR3 size: 14 residues. V was cut by 6 bases and J by 0 bases, with 9 bases left in between. CDR3 region: CASSSTVSGNTIYF. The CDR3 DNA is TGTGCCAGCAGCTCGACAGTCTCTGGAAACACCATATATTTT.

The rearrangement links TRBV7-2 to TRBJ2-7; no definite D call. Between the trimmed V and J ends, which lost 2 bases and 7 bases, there was a span of 15 bases. This CDR3 comprises 14 residues. Germline V gene lookup returns CDR1 SGHTA and CDR2 FQGNSA. CDR3 residues: CASSLLEPSGEQYF. The DNA for the CDR3 is TGTGCCAGCAGCTTACTAGAGCCTTCGGGTGAGCAGTACTTC.

The V gene is TRBV10-1, the J gene TRBJ2-1; 8 bases agree with TRBD1. Germline CDR1 WNHNN, CDR2 SYGVQD (reference sequence). Losses at the gene ends were 8 bases for V and 4 bases for J; bases not matched to a gene: 4. This CDR3 has 13 residues. CDR3 amino acids: CASSGQVYNEQFF. CDR3 coding DNA: TGCGCCAGCTCGGGACAGGTATACAATGAGCAGTTCTTC.

The rearrangement uses TRBV19 and TRBJ1-1; 10 bases agree with TRBD1. In germline, CDR1 is LNHDA, CDR2 SQIVND (reference sequence). V was pared by 8 bases and J by 3 bases, with 9 bases of the junction left unmatched. The CDR3 totals 15 residues. The CDR3 spells CASRLFGQGDTEAFF. The DNA of the CDR3 is TGTGCCAGTCGGTTGTTCGGACAGGGGGACACTGAAGCTTTCTTT.

The chain combines TRBV5-1 with TRBJ2-1; 10 bases map to TRBD2. Looked up from germline, CDR1 is SGHRS and CDR2 is YFSETQ. This CDR3 is built from 15 residues. J lost 2 bases, V lost 2 bases, and 1 base had no gene match. The CDR3 sequence: CASSLLAGTYNEQFF. The CDR3 nucleotides read TGCGCCAGCAGCTTACTAGCGGGGACCTACAATGAGCAGTTCTTC.

A single count supports this clone. The rearrangement joins TRBV28 to TRBJ1-5, with D possibly matching TRBD1 (5 bases). The V gene lost 2 bases and the J gene lost 6 bases, with 11 bases spanning the gap. The CDR3 length is 14 residues. Germline CDR1 is MDHEN and CDR2 is SYDVKM. CDR3 sequence: CASSLGGDGQPQHF. For the CDR3, the DNA is TGTGCCAGCAGTTTAGGGGGGGACGGTCAGCCCCAGCATTTT.

J is TRBJ2-3 and V is TRBV5-6; D gene unclear. V was shortened by 0 bases and J by 2 bases, with 13 bases between the two germline ends. Germline lookup yields CDR1 SGHDT and CDR2 YYEEEE. CDR3 length: 16 amino acids. The CDR3 sequence: CASSLGLLTNTDTQYF. CDR3 nucleotide sequence: TGTGCCAGCAGCTTGGGACTCCTTACTAACACAGATACGCAGTATTTT.

The J gene is TRBJ1-4, the V gene TRBV28; TRBD1 agrees at 7 bases. From germline, CDR1 is MDHEN and CDR2 SYDVKM. Trimming took 4 bases from V and 4 from J; bases not matched to a gene: 6. CDR3 length equals 15 residues. CDR3 sequence reads: CASSSAGGYNEKLFF. CDR3 coding DNA: TGTGCCAGCAGTTCCGCAGGGGGTTATAATGAAAAACTGTTTTTT.

V and J are TRBV29-1 and TRBJ1-2; the D gene is possibly TRBD1 (5 bases). Per the germline V gene, CDR1 is SQVTM and CDR2 is ANQGSEA. The CDR3 loop spans 15 amino acids. Deletions cut 2 bases from V and 4 bases from J, with 17 bases between. This CDR3 reads CSVEFGTRDGYGYTF. For the CDR3, the DNA is TGCAGCGTTGAATTTGGGACGCGGGACGGCTATGGCTACACCTTC. The whole variable domain, remainder taken from reference TRBV29-1 and TRBJ1-2, is SAVISQKPSRDICQRGTSLTIQCQVDSQVTMMFWYRQQPGQSLTLIATANQGSEATYESGFVIDKFPISRPNLTFSTLTVSNMSPEDSSIYLCSVEFGTRDGYGYTFGSGTRLTVV.

The genes are TRBV7-2 and TRBJ1-1; TRBD1 aligns across 7 bases. Germline-derived CDR1 and CDR2 are SGHTA and FQGNSA. The CDR3 contains 14 residues. V dropped 6 bases and J dropped 0; count of bases not matched to a gene: 4. CDR3: CASRPGQMNTEAFF. Here the CDR3 DNA reads TGTGCCAGCAGACCGGGACAGATGAACACTGAAGCTTTCTTT.

The chain carries TRBV6-1 and TRBJ1-2, with a tentative D call TRBD1 (6 bases). Germline loops: CDR1 MNHNS, CDR2 SASEGT. The V and J ends lost 3 bases and 5 bases respectively, with 7 bases between them. The CDR3 runs to 12 residues. The CDR3 spells CASSETGYGYTF. The CDR3 coding sequence is TGTGCCAGCAGTGAGACAGGTTATGGCTACACCTTC.

As for this clone: The junction differs from germline at one of its ends, possibly a read error. The rearrangement links TRBV10-3 to TRBJ2-7, with 11 bases fitting TRBD2. Germline assignment: CDR1 ENHRY and CDR2 SYGVKD. The CDR3 consists of 19 residues. CDR3 bases: TGTGCCATGAGTGGGGTCGGAGGCCAACTAGCGGGAGTTCCGGGCGAGCAGTACTTC. Encoded protein: CAMSGVGGQLAGVPGEQYF.

There are a few counts of this clone. The genes are TRBV5-1 and TRBJ1-3; D gene ambiguous. V lost 3 bases, J lost 1 base, and 8 bases lay in between. From germline, CDR1 is SGHRS and CDR2 YFSETQ. CDR3 length: 14 amino acids. Here the CDR3 DNA reads TGCGCCAGCAGCTCGGCGGGGTCTGGAAACACCATATATTTT. Its protein product is CASSSAGSGNTIYF.

The rearrangement joins TRBV28 to TRBJ1-6; D is perhaps TRBD1 (6 bases). The CDR3 loop spans 16 amino acids. The germline V gene encodes CDR1 MDHEN and CDR2 SYDVKM. Trimming left V 3 bases short and J 9 bases short, with 18 bases between. Here the CDR3 reads CASSLRTGYLRSPLHF. The DNA of the CDR3 is TGTGCCAGCAGTTTGCGTACAGGGTATTTACGTTCACCCCTCCACTTT.

J is TRBJ2-3 and V is TRBV19; 8 positions match TRBD2. CDR3 length: 14 residues. The J segment lost 8 bases and the V segment lost 5 bases, leaving 9 bases of the junction unmatched. Germline CDR1 LNHDA, CDR2 SQIVND (reference sequence). The CDR3 protein is CASSATGGSATQYF. The CDR3 nucleotides read TGTGCCAGTAGTGCGACGGGAGGGTCCGCTACGCAGTATTTT. Full variable domain (rest looked up from reference TRBV19 and TRBJ2-3): DGGITQSPKYLFRKEGQNVTLSCEQNLNHDAMYWYRQDPGQGLRLIYYSQIVNDFQKGDIAEGYSVSREKKESFPLTVTSAQKNPTAFYLCASSATGGSATQYFGPGTRLTVL.

The chain recombines TRBV9 with TRBJ1-6; 7 bases align to TRBD1. The length of the CDR3 is 14 residues. Germline lookup yields CDR1 SGDLS and CDR2 YYNGEE. V lost 0 bases to trimming and J lost 10 bases; unmatched junction nucleotides: 4. The CDR3 reads CASSVADRVSPLHF. The CDR3 DNA is TGTGCCAGCAGCGTAGCCGACAGGGTCTCACCCCTCCACTTT.

The chain combines TRBV7-2 with TRBJ2-3; 10 bases are shared with TRBD2. The CDR3 runs to 17 residues. The V and J ends lost 1 base and 3 bases, in that order; junction bases with no gene match: 7. Germline CDR1 is SGHTA and CDR2 is FQGNSA. The CDR3 region has the DNA TGTGCCAGCAGCTTAGTCTGGCTAGCGGGAGTGACAGATACGCAGTATTTT. Translating it yields CASSLVWLAGVTDTQYF.

The chain carries TRBV30 and TRBJ2-6; D perhaps matches TRBD2 (5 bases). The CDR3 runs to 16 residues. Germline CDR1 and CDR2: GTSNPN and SVGIG (reference sequence). V was cut by 1 base and J by 2 bases, with 12 bases left in between. CDR3 nucleotides: TGTGCCTGGAGTGAGGTCTGGGGAGCTGGGGCCAACGTCCTGACTTTC. Translated: CAWSEVWGAGANVLTF.

CDR3 nucleotide sequence: TGTGCCAGCCCAAAGGGACAGGGCTATGGCTACACCTTC. Translation: CASPKGQGYGYTF. This chain connects TRBV6-5 to TRBJ1-2; 9 nucleotides align to TRBD1. The V segment lost 8 bases and the J segment 4 bases; nucleotides outside the gene matches: 5. Germline CDR1 MNHEY, CDR2 SVGAGI. The length of the CDR3 is 13 residues.

This clone was observed once. The V gene is TRBV11-2, the J gene TRBJ1-2; tentatively, D is TRBD1 (5 bases). The V and J ends lost 6 bases and 2 bases respectively, with 16 bases between them. The CDR3 runs 15 residues. Germline-derived CDR1 and CDR2 are SGHAT and FQNNGV. For the CDR3, the DNA is TGTGCCAGCAGTTTCAGTGGGGGGTCCAACTATGGCTACACCTTC. It specifies CASSFSGGSNYGYTF.

CDR3 region: CASSGKGGIRTEAFF. The CDR3 region has the DNA TGTGCCAGTAGTGGTAAGGGAGGGATTAGGACTGAAGCTTTCTTT. The chain recombines TRBV19 with TRBJ1-1; D remains unclear. The germline V gene has CDR1 LNHDA and CDR2 SQIVND (reference sequence). Trimming stripped 5 bases from V and 5 bases from J, with 18 bases between. CDR3 size: 15 residues.

This chain connects TRBV5-1 to TRBJ2-7; 9 bases are a match to TRBD1. Germline V gives CDR1 SGHRS, CDR2 YFSETQ. V shed 3 bases, J shed 7 bases, and the junction held 14 bases outside the gene matches. The CDR3 length is 16 residues. Here the CDR3 reads CASSSGTGSVPGEQYF. The CDR3 region has the DNA TGCGCCAGCAGCTCCGGGACAGGGTCAGTCCCGGGGGAGCAGTACTTC.

The chain joins TRBV5-4 to TRBJ2-6, with a tentative D call TRBD2 (6 bases). The V gene's germline CDR1 is SGHNT and CDR2 YYREEE (reference sequence). The CDR3 has 16 amino acids. The V gene lost 4 bases and the J gene lost 0 bases, with 11 bases spanning the gap. Here the CDR3 DNA reads TGTGCCAGCAGCCCGGGCGGGGACTCTGGGGCCAACGTCCTGACTTTC. It yields the protein CASSPGGDSGANVLTF.